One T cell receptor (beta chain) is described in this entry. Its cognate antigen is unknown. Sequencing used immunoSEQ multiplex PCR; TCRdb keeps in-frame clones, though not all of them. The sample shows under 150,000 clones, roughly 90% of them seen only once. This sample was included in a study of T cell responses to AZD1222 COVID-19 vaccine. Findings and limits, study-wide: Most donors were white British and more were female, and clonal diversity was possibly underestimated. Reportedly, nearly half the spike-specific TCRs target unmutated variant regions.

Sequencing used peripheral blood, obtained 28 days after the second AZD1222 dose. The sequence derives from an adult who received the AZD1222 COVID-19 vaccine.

The CDR3 spells CASPLIRSTDTQYF. The CDR3 DNA sequence: TGTGCCAGCCCTCTGATCCGATCCACAGATACGCAGTATTTT. This chain links TRBV9 with TRBJ2-3; D is unclear. The CDR3 spans 14 residues. The ends were cut back, 7 bases at V and 2 bases at J, with 14 bases in the middle. Germline CDR1 and CDR2: SGDLS and YYNGEE.